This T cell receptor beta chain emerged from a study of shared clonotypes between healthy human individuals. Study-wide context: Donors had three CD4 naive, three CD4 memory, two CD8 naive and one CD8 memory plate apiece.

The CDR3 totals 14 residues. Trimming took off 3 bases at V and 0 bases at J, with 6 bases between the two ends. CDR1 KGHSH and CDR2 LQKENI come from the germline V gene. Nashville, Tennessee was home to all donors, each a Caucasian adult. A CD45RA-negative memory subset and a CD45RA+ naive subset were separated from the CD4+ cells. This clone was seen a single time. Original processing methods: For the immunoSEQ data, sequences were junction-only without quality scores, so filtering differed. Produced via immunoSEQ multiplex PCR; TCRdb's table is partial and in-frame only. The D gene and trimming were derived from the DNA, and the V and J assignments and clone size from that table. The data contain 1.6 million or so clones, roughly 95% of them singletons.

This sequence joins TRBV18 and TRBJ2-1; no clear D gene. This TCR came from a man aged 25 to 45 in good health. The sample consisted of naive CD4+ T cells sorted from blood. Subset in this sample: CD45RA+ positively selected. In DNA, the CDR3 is TGTGCCAGCTCACCCGCCGTCTCCTACAATGAGCAGTTCTTC. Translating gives CASSPAVSYNEQFF.